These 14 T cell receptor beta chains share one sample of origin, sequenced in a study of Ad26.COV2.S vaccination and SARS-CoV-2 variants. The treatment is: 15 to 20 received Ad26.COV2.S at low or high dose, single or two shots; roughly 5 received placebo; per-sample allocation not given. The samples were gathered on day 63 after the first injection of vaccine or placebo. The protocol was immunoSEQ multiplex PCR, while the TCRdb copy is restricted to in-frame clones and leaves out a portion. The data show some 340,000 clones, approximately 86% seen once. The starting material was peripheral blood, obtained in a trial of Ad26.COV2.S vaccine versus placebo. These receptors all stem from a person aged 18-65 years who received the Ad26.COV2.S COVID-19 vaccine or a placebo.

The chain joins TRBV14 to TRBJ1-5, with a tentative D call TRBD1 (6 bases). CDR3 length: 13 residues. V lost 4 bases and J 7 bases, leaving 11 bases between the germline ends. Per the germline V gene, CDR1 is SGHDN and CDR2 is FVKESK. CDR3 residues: CASSPSGVQPQHF. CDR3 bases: TGTGCCAGCAGCCCGTCAGGGGTGCAGCCCCAGCATTTT.

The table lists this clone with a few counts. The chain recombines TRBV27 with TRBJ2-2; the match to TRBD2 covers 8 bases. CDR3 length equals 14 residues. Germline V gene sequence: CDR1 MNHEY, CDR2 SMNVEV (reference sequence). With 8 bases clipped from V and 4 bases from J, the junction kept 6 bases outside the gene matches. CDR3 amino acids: CASRTSSRTGELFF. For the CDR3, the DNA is TGTGCCAGCCGGACTAGCTCGCGCACCGGGGAGCTGTTTTTT.

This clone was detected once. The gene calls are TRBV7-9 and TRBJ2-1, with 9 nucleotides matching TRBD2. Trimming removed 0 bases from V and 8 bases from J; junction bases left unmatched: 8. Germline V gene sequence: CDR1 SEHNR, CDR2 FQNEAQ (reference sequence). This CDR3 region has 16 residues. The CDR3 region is CASSLAPGTSSDEQFF. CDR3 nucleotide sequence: TGTGCCAGCAGCTTAGCCCCCGGGACTAGCTCCGATGAGCAGTTCTTC.

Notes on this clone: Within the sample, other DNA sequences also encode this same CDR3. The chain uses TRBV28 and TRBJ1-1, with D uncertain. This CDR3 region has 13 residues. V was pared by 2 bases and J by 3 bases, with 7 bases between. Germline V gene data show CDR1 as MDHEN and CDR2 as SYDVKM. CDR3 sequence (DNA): TGTGCCAGCAGTTTACTCGGGGACACTGAAGCTTTCTTT. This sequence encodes CASSLLGDTEAFF.

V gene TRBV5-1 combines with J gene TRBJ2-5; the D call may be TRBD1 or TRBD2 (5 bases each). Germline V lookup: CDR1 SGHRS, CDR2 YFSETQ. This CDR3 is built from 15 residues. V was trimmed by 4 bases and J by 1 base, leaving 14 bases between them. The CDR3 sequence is CASSVQGERQETQYF. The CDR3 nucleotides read TGCGCCAGCAGCGTTCAGGGAGAGCGCCAAGAGACCCAGTACTTC.

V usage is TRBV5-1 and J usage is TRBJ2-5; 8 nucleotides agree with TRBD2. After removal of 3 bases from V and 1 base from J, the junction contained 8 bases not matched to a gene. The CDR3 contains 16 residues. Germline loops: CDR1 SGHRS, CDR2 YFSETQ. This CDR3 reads CASSSTAGVVQETQYF. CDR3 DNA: TGCGCCAGCAGCTCTACAGCGGGGGTTGTCCAAGAGACCCAGTACTTC.

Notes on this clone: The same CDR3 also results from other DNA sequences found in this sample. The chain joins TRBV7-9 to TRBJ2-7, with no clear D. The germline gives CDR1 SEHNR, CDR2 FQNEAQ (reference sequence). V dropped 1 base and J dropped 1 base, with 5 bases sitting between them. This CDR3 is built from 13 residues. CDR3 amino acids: CASSLVWSYEQYF. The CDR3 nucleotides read TGTGCCAGCAGCTTAGTATGGTCCTACGAGCAGTACTTC.

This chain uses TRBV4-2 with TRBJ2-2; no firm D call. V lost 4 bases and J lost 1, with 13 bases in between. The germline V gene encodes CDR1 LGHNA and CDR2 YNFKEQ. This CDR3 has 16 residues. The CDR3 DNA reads TGTGCCAGCAGCCCAGAGGATTGGGGGAACACCGGGGAGCTGTTTTTT. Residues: CASSPEDWGNTGELFF.

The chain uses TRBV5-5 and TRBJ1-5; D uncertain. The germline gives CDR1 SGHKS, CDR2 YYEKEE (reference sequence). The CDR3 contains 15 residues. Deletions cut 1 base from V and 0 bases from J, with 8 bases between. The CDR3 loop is CASSLTGNSNQPQHF. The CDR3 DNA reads TGTGCCAGCAGCTTGACCGGGAATAGCAATCAGCCCCAGCATTTT.

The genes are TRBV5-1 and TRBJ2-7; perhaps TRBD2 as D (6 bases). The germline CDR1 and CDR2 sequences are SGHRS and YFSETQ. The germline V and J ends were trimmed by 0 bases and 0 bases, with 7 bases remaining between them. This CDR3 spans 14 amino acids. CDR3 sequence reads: CASSLDGGSYEQYF. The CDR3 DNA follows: TGCGCCAGCAGCTTGGACGGGGGCTCCTACGAGCAGTACTTC.

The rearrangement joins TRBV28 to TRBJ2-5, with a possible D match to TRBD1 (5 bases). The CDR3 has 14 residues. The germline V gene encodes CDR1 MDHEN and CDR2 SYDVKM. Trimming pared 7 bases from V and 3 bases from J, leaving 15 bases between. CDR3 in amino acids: CASIGRVKKETQYF. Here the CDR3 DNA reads TGTGCCAGCATAGGCAGGGTAAAAAAAGAGACCCAGTACTTC.

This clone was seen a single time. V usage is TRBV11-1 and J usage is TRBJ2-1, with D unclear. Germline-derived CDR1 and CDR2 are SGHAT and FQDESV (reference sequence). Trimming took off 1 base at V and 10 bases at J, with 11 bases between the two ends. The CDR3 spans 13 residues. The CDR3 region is CASSLGPSMEQFF. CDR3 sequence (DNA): TGTGCCAGCAGCTTAGGACCCAGCATGGAGCAGTTCTTC.

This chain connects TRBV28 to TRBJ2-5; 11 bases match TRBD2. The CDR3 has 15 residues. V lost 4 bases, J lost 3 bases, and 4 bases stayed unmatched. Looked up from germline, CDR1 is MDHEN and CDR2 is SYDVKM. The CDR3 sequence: CASSSSGGQKETQYF. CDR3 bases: TGTGCCAGCAGTTCTAGCGGGGGGCAGAAAGAGACCCAGTACTTC. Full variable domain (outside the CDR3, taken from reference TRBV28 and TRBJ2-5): DVKVTQSSRYLVKRTGEKVFLECVQDMDHENMFWYRQDPGLGLRLIYFSYDVKMKEKGDIPEGYSVSREKKERFSLILESASTNQTSMYLCASSSSGGQKETQYFGPGTRLLVL.

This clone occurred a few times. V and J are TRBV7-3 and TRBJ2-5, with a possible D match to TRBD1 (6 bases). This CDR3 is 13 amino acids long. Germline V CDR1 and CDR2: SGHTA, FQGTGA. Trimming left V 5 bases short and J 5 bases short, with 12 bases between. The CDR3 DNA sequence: TGTGCCAGCAGCGTACAGGGAAGCGAGACCCAGTACTTC. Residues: CASSVQGSETQYF.